This TCR beta chain comes out of a study of Tregs in tolerant kidney transplant recipients. Germline CDR1 ENHRY, CDR2 SYGVKD. CDR3 length equals 12 residues. Trimming pared 5 bases from V and 7 bases from J, leaving 12 bases between. This table comes from immunoSEQ multiplex PCR, and its TCRdb copy is limited to in-frame clones, with some not included. The sample has roughly 45,000 clones, roughly 89% seen once. This sequence originates from a human donor in good health. The V gene is TRBV10-3, the J gene TRBJ2-7, with D possibly matching TRBD1 (6 bases). The sample consisted of Tregs from blood. The CDR3 region has the DNA TGTGCCATCAGTTGGACAGTAGGTGAGCAGTACTTC. As protein: CAISWTVGEQYF.